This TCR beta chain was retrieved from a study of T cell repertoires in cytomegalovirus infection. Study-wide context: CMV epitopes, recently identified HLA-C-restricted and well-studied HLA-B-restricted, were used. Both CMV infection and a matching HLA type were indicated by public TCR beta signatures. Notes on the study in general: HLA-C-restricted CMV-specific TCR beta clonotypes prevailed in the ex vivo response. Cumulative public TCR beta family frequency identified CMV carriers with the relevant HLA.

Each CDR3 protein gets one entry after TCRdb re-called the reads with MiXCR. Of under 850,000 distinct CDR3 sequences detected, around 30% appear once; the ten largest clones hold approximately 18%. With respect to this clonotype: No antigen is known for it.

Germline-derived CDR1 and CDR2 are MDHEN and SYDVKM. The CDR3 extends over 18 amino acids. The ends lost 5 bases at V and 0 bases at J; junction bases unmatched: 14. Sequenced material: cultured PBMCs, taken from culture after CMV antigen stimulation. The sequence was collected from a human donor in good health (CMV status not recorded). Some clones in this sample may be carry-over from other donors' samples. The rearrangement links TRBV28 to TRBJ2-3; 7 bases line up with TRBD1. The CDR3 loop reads CASSPSGQRSLSTDTQYF. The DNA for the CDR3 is TGTGCCAGCAGTCCATCGGGACAGCGGTCTCTAAGCACAGATACGCAGTATTTT.